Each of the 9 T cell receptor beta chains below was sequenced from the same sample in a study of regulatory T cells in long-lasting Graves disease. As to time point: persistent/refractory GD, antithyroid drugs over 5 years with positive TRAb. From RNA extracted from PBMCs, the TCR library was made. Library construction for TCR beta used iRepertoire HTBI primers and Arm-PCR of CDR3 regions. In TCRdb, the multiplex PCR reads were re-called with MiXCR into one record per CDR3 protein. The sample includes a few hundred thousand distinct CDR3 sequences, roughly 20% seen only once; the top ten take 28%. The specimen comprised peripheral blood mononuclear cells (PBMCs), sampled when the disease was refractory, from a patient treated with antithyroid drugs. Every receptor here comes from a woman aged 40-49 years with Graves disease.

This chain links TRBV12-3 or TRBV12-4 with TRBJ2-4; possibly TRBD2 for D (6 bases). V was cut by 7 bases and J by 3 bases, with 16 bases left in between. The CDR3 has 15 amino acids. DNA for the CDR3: TGTGCCAGCACAATTACGGGGGAGGACAAAAACATTCAGTACTTC. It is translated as CASTITGEDKNIQYF.

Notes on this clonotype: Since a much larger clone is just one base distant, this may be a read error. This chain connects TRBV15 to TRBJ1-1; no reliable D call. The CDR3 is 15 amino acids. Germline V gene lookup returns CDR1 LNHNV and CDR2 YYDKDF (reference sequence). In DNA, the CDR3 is TGTGCCACCAGCAGGGATTTCGCGTTGAACACTGAAACTTTCTTT. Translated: CATSRDFALNTETFF.

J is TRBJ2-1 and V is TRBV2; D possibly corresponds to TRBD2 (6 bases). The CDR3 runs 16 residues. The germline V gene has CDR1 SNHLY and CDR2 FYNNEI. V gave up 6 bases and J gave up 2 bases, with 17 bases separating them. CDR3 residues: CASSPLGGTTYNEQFF. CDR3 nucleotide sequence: TGTGCCAGCAGCCCCCTAGGAGGGACGACCTACAATGAGCAGTTCTTC.

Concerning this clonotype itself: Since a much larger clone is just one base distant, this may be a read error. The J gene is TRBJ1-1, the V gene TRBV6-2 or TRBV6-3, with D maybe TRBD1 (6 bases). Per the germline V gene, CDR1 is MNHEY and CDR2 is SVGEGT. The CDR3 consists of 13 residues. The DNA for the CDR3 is TGTGTCAGCATTGGGGACATGAACACTGAAGCTTTCTTT. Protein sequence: CVSIGDMNTEAFF.

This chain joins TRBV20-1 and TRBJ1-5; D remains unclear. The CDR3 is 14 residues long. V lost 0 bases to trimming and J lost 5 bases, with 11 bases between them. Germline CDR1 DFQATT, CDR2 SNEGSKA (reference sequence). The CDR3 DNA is TGCAGTGCTAGAGAAGGTCCCCGGGATCAGCCCCAGCATTTT. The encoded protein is CSAREGPRDQPQHF.

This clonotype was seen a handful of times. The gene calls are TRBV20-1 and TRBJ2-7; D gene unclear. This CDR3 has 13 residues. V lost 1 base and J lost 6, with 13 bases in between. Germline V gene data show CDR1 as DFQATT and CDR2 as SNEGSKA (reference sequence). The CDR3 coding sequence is TGCAGTGCTAGAGGCAATGGTTGGTTCGAGCAGTACTTC. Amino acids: CSARGNGWFEQYF.

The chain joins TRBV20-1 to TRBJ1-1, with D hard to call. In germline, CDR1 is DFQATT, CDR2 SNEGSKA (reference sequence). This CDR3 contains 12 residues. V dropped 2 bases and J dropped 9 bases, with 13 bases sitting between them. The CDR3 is CSARIRAPQAFF. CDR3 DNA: TGCAGTGCTAGAATACGGGCCCCTCAAGCTTTCTTT.

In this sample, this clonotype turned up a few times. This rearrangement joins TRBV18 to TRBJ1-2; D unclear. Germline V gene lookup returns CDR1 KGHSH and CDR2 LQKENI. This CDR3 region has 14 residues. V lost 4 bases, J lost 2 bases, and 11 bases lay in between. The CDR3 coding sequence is TGTGCCAGCTCACTGAAGGGCCCCAACTATGGCTACACCTTC. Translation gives CASSLKGPNYGYTF.

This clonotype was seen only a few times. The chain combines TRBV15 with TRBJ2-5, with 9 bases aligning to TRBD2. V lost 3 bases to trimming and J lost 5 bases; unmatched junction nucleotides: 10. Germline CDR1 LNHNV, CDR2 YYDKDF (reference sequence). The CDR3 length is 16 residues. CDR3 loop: CATSSGLARNMETQYF. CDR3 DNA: TGTGCCACCAGCAGCGGACTAGCGAGAAATATGGAGACCCAGTACTTC.